The clone carrying this TCR beta chain was detected many times. The sample comes from a study of T cells after yellow fever vaccination. Template switching with 5'RACE generated the TCR cDNA and added a universal primer site and UMIs. TCRdb re-derived calls from the 5' RACE reads in MiXCR, one entry per CDR3 protein. The sample records 150,000 to 200,000 distinct CDR3 sequences, 5.5% to 8% being singletons. This CDR3 is 15 amino acids long. Germline V CDR1 and CDR2: MNHEY, SVGAGI. V was trimmed by 10 bases and J by 0 bases, leaving 13 bases between them. The chain uses TRBV6-5 and TRBJ2-6, with no clear D. Here the sequenced sample was CD4+ T cells sorted from PBMCs, taken on the day of the first yellow fever vaccination. The sequence came from a young man who received the YFV17D yellow fever vaccine. In DNA, the CDR3 is TGTGCCACTTGCAGACACTTCTCTGGGGCCAACGTCCTGACTTTC. It yields the protein CATCRHFSGANVLTF.